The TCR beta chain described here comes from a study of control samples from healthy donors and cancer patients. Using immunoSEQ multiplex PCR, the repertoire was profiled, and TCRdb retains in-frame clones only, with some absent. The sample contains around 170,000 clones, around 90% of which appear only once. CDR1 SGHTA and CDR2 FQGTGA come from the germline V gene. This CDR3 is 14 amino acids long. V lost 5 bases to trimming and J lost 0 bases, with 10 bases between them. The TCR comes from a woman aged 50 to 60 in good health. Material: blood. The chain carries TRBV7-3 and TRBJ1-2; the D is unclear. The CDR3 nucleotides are TGTGCCAGCAGCCTCGACAAGACTAACTATGGCTACACCTTC. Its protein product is CASSLDKTNYGYTF.